Each of the 14 T cell receptor beta chains below was sequenced from the same sample in a study of blood T cell repertoires in COVID-19. Data came from immunoSEQ multiplex PCR; TCRdb stores just in-frame clones and leaves some out. Of about 150,000 clones in the sample, around four fifths were seen once. Sequencing was carried out using PBMCs or T cells enriched from blood (not recorded which). All receptors come from a woman between 40 and 50 years old who had recovered from COVID-19.

The chain employs TRBV25-1 and TRBJ2-3, with 12 positions matching TRBD2. This CDR3 region has 17 residues. CDR1 and CDR2 from the germline V gene are MGHDK and SYGVNS. J was trimmed by 6 bases and V by 3 bases; bases with no gene match: 10. The CDR3 sequence: CASSDHRLAGDVDTQYF. For the CDR3, the DNA is TGTGCCAGCAGTGACCACCGACTAGCGGGGGATGTCGATACGCAGTATTTT.

The rearrangement joins TRBV2 to TRBJ2-2; weak D call: TRBD1 (5 bases). With 1 base removed from V and 0 bases from J, the gap between germline ends came to 15 bases. The CDR3 covers 18 residues. Germline lookup yields CDR1 SNHLY and CDR2 FYNNEI. The CDR3 bases are TGTGCCAGCAGTGAAGATGCCCGAAGGGGTGCGAACACCGGGGAGCTGTTTTTT. Its protein product is CASSEDARRGANTGELFF.

The V gene is TRBV7-7, the J gene TRBJ2-2, with D perhaps matching TRBD2 (5 bases). Deletions cut 5 bases from V and 2 bases from J, with 9 bases between. Germline-derived CDR1 and CDR2 are SSHAT and FNYEAQ (reference sequence). The CDR3 is made up of 14 amino acids. The chain's CDR3 is CASSPPGNTGELFF. CDR3 DNA sequence: TGTGCCAGCAGCCCCCCGGGAAACACCGGGGAGCTGTTTTTT.

This clone was seen only a few times. The rearrangement uses TRBV7-9 and TRBJ1-6; possible D gene TRBD1, 5 bases. This CDR3 has 15 residues. Germline CDR1 SEHNR, CDR2 FQNEAQ (reference sequence). The ends were cut back, 0 bases at V and 10 bases at J, with 13 bases in the middle. This CDR3 is CASSLAQGIGSPLHF. As DNA, the CDR3 is TGTGCCAGCAGCTTAGCGCAGGGAATAGGATCACCCCTCCACTTT.

A few counts support this clone. This chain links TRBV2 with TRBJ1-4; TRBD1 is a possible D gene (5 bases). Trimming pared 4 bases from V and 0 bases from J, leaving 15 bases between. The CDR3 runs to 17 residues. Germline CDR1 SNHLY, CDR2 FYNNEI. The CDR3 nucleotides are TGTGCCAGCAGTGTGTTGACAGAAATTGCAACTAATGAAAAACTGTTTTTT. Protein sequence: CASSVLTEIATNEKLFF.

The chain is built from TRBV5-5 and TRBJ2-1; 13 bases match TRBD2. CDR3 length: 16 amino acids. Per germline, CDR1 SGHKS and CDR2 YYEKEE (reference sequence). V was clipped by 0 bases and J by 4 bases; unmatched bases: 1. CDR3 sequence reads: CASSLALAGGYNEQFF. The CDR3 nucleotides are TGTGCCAGCAGCTTGGCACTAGCGGGGGGGTACAATGAGCAGTTCTTC.

DNA of the CDR3: TGTGCCAGCAGTGATATAAATCGCCTCCACTTT. Amino acid sequence: CASSDINRLHF. The V and J genes are TRBV2 and TRBJ1-6; no firm D call. V lost 3 bases, J lost 15 bases, and 9 bases lay in between. The germline gives CDR1 SNHLY, CDR2 FYNNEI. The CDR3 spans 11 residues.

The chain carries TRBV2 and TRBJ1-2; weak D call: TRBD1 (6 bases). Germline V CDR1 and CDR2: SNHLY, FYNNEI. The CDR3 contains 14 residues. V was pared by 6 bases and J by 7 bases, with 18 bases between. CDR3 sequence: CASRKGDVAGGYTF. The CDR3 DNA is TGTGCCAGCAGGAAGGGGGACGTAGCTGGTGGCTACACCTTC.

The chain uses TRBV21-1 and TRBJ2-3; whether TRBD1, the table's D call, matches the DNA was not checked. TRBV21-1 is a recognized pseudogene. The CDR3 covers 14 residues. CDR3 nucleotide sequence: TGTGCCAGGAAGAGTCCAGGGAACACAGATACGCAGTATTTT. This encodes CARKSPGNTDTQYF.

CDR3 nucleotide sequence: TGTGCCAGCAGCTCCTGCAGGGGGACCGAACCTTACTCCTACGAGCAGTACTTC. Protein: CASSSCRGTEPYSYEQYF. The chain joins TRBV11-3 to TRBJ2-7, with 7 bases identical to TRBD1. CDR1 and CDR2 from the germline V gene are SGHNT and YENEEA. The V and J ends lost 4 bases and 0 bases, in that order; junction bases with no gene match: 15. The CDR3 extends over 18 amino acids.

V gene TRBV4-1 combines with J gene TRBJ2-7, with D maybe TRBD1 (5 bases). With 0 bases removed from V and 1 base from J, the gap between germline ends came to 22 bases. The CDR3 has 19 amino acids. Germline V gene sequence: CDR1 MGHRA, CDR2 YSYEKL. The CDR3 nucleotides read TGCGCCAGCAGCCAAGATGCCCCGACTCAGGGATATAGGTCCTACGAGCAGTACTTC. Amino acid sequence: CASSQDAPTQGYRSYEQYF.

The chain uses TRBV15 and TRBJ1-3; tentatively, D is TRBD1 (6 bases). The V and J ends lost 1 base and 0 bases respectively, with 19 bases between them. This CDR3 is 19 amino acids long. Looked up from germline, CDR1 is LNHNV and CDR2 is YYDKDF (reference sequence). Here the CDR3 reads CATSRVGGQNHYSGNTIYF. The CDR3 region has the DNA TGTGCCACCAGCAGAGTCGGAGGACAGAACCATTACTCTGGAAACACCATATATTTT.

The sample holds a few counts of this clone. The gene calls are TRBV5-6 and TRBJ1-4; 9 nucleotides line up with TRBD1. Germline CDR1 is SGHDT and CDR2 is YYEEEE. The trim removed 2 bases at V and 6 bases at J, leaving 2 bases unmatched. CDR3 length equals 14 residues. The CDR3 nucleotides are TGTGCCAGCAGCTTCGGGACAGGGTATGAAAAACTGTTTTTT. This translates into CASSFGTGYEKLFF.

This chain links TRBV3-1 (or the pseudogene TRBV3-2) with TRBJ2-3, with 10 bases aligning to TRBD2. The germline CDR1 and CDR2 sequences are LGHDT and YNNKEL (reference sequence). The CDR3 length is 21 residues. V trimming: 0 bases; J trimming: 1 base; junction bases outside the gene matches: 16. This CDR3 reads CASSQDKASGSFVMGTDTQYF. The CDR3 nucleotides are TGTGCCAGCAGCCAAGATAAGGCTAGCGGGAGTTTCGTTATGGGCACAGATACGCAGTATTTT.